The T cell receptor (beta chain) described here comes from a study of cytomegalovirus exposure and HLA in healthy donors. Findings and limits, study-wide: CMV antigen specificity was confirmed in vitro for three CMV-associated chains.

Concerning this clone: Antigen: not known.

Germline V gene data show CDR1 as SQVTM and CDR2 as ANQGSEA. V lost 7 bases, J lost 0 bases, and 13 bases lay in between. The CDR3 is made up of 13 amino acids. PCR used 60 Vbeta primers and 13 Jbeta primers. Method: immunoSEQ multiplex PCR; TCRdb's copy keeps in-frame clones and lacks some. The profile covers 100,000 to 150,000 clones, with under 90% appearing a single time and 0.6% to 0.7% taken by the ten largest. This cohort consisted of healthy bone marrow donors. The J gene is TRBJ2-7, the V gene TRBV29-1; no definite D call. This TCR derives from a man aged 18 to 30 in good health and CMV-seronegative. Sequenced: PBMCs. CDR3 sequence (DNA): TGCAGCGCCCATCCAGAAAACTCCTACGAGCAGTACTTC. Encoded protein: CSAHPENSYEQYF.